This TCR beta chain came from a study of beta chain features in type 1 diabetes. General study findings and limits: No resolution was reached here on whether HLA type influences TCRB rearrangement. Comparison showed that naive, central memory and Treg TCRB repertoires appeared more similar among patients than among healthy donors.

Trimming took off 0 bases at V and 9 bases at J, with 16 bases between the two ends. Germline V gene lookup returns CDR1 SGDLS and CDR2 YYNGEE. This CDR3 region has 15 residues. Each sorted fraction was over 95% pure. This clone was seen at least ten times. Its specificity is unknown. Sequenced material consisted of expressed TCRB transcripts (all of the isolated RNA was reverse transcribed). The data were produced by immunoSEQ multiplex PCR, yet TCRdb's version contains in-frame clones alone and is incomplete. Here the sample spans some 180,000 clones, about 13% being singletons. The genes are TRBV9 and TRBJ2-1, with a tentative D call TRBD2 (5 bases). The clonotype comes from a young woman in good health. The sample consisted of central memory CD4+ T cells from blood. CDR3 sequence: CASSVVHMAGGEQFF. DNA of the CDR3: TGTGCCAGCAGCGTAGTTCACATGGCAGGAGGTGAGCAGTTCTTC.